These T cell receptor beta chains were read from a single sample in a study. Produced via immunoSEQ multiplex PCR; TCRdb's table is partial and in-frame only. The sample yields around 50,000 clones, roughly 93% seen once. Specimen: PBMCs. These receptors were collected from a man in his forties or fifties with rheumatoid arthritis. CDR3s include the opening cysteine and the closing phenylalanine or tryptophan. D genes are given only for firm matches. Expanded clones are given a class, and other clones once, few, many or no size at all.

v_gene	d_gene	j_gene	abundance	CDR3nt	CDR3aa
TRBV12-3/TRBV12-4	.	TRBJ1-1	.	TGTGCCAGCAGTTTCGGGAGAAACACTGAAGCTTTCTTT	CASSFGRNTEAFF
TRBV28	.	TRBJ2-7	once	TGTGCCAGCAGTTCACCGGGGGCTGGGTACTACGAGCAGTACTTC	CASSSPGAGYYEQYF
TRBV7-9	TRBD2	TRBJ2-1	.	TGTGCCAGCAGACATCCGGGACTAGCGGGATATGAGCAGTTCTTC	CASRHPGLAGYEQFF
TRBV29-1	.	TRBJ2-7	.	TGCAGCGACGGACCCGGGCAGTACTTC	CSDGPGQYF
TRBV18	.	TRBJ2-3	.	TGTGCCAGCTCACTGGGAGGGGGACCGAGCACAGATACGCAGTATTTT	CASSLGGGPSTDTQYF
TRBV7-2	TRBD1	TRBJ2-2	.	TGTGCCAGCAGCTTTAGGGCAGGGGGTAGGACCGGGGAGCTGTTTTTT	CASSFRAGGRTGELFF
TRBV7-9	.	TRBJ1-1	.	TGTGCCAGCAGCTTAGCCAGGGGCAACACTGAAGCTTTCTTT	CASSLARGNTEAFF
TRBV20-1	TRBD2	TRBJ2-3	.	TGCAGTGCTAGTAGGCGGGGGGGTCAGCCCGCAGATACGCAGTATTTT	CSASRRGGQPADTQYF
TRBV6-5	.	TRBJ2-2	.	TGTGCCAGCATCCAGGGTGCTGGGGAGCTGTTTTTT	CASIQGAGELFF
TRBV2	.	TRBJ2-7	.	TGTGCCAGCAGGCCACAGGGTTCCTACGAGCAGTACTTC	CASRPQGSYEQYF
TRBV29-1	.	TRBJ1-1	.	TGCAGCGTTGAAATGAACACTGAAGCTTTCTTT	CSVEMNTEAFF
TRBV30	.	TRBJ2-7	.	TGTGCCTGGACCCCTGCGAGGGCTCTCCCCTACGAGCAGTACTTC	CAWTPARALPYEQYF
TRBV6-1	.	TRBJ1-5	.	TGTGCCAGCAGTGAACCAGGGTTTAGCAATCAGCCCCAGCATTTT	CASSEPGFSNQPQHF
TRBV28	.	TRBJ1-2	.	TGTGTCGTAAAGACGGGGGGGGCGCTCTATGGCTACACCTTC	CVVKTGGALYGYTF
TRBV7-9	TRBD2	TRBJ2-1	.	TGTGCCAGCAGCCCCAGTAGCGGGATCTCCTACAATGAGCAGTTCTTC	CASSPSSGISYNEQFF
TRBV21-1	.	TRBJ1-2	.	TGTGCCAGCAGCAAAGGTCGGTCGGGCACCTTC	CASSKGRSGTF
TRBV7-2	.	TRBJ1-6	few	TGTGCCAGCAGGACAAACGACTTGATTAATTCACCCCTCCACTTT	CASRTNDLINSPLHF
TRBV7-3	.	TRBJ1-1	.	TGTGCCAGCAGCCAGGCAGGGGCCGGAACTGAAGCTTTCTTT	CASSQAGAGTEAFF
TRBV6-5	.	TRBJ2-7	.	TGTGCCAGCAGAACAGGGAGCTCCTACGAGCAGTACTTC	CASRTGSSYEQYF
TRBV24-1	.	TRBJ1-5	.	TGTGCCACCAGTGTCGGGACGGGAATCAATCAGCCCCAGCATTTT	CATSVGTGINQPQHF
TRBV13	.	TRBJ1-1	.	TGTGCCAGCAGCTTAGGCCTGTTAGGCACTGAAGCTTTCTTT	CASSLGLLGTEAFF
TRBV11-1	TRBD1	TRBJ2-1	.	TGTGCCAGCAGCAAGGGACAGGGGTATGAGCAGTTCTTC	CASSKGQGYEQFF
TRBV6-2/TRBV6-3	TRBD1	TRBJ1-2	.	TGTGCCAGCAGTTACGACCCGGGACAGCATGGCTACACCTTC	CASSYDPGQHGYTF
TRBV2	.	TRBJ1-5	once	TGTGCCAGCAGTGATTTCCAGTCCAATCAGCCCCAGCATTTT	CASSDFQSNQPQHF
TRBV18	TRBD1	TRBJ2-7	.	TGTGCCAGCTCACCAGGACAGGGAGCCCTCTACGAGCAGTACTTC	CASSPGQGALYEQYF